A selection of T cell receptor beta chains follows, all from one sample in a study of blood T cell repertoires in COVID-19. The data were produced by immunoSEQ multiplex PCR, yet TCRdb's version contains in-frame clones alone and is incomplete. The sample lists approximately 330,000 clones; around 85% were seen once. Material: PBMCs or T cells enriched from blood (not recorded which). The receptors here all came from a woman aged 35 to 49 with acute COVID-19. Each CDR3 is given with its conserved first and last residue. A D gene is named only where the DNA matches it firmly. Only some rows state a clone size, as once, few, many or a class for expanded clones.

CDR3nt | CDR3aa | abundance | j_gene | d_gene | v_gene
TGTGCCAGCAGTCATGGGGCACAAGAGACCCAGTACTTC | CASSHGAQETQYF | - | TRBJ2-5 | - | TRBV28
TGCGCCACCGGCCTAGGGAGGCGAGGTACAGATACGCAGTATTTT | CATGLGRRGTDTQYF | - | TRBJ2-3 | - | TRBV5-1
TGTGCCAGCAGCGTAGGGGCACGGTCGGTTGTTGAAGCTTTCTTT | CASSVGARSVVEAFF | - | TRBJ1-1 | - | TRBV9
TGTGCCAGCTCCCGGAATGAACAGGGGGCGTCTGAAGCTTTCTTT | CASSRNEQGASEAFF | - | TRBJ1-1 | TRBD1 | TRBV18
TGTGCCAGCAGTTCACGACAGGGGGCTTTTGGCTACACCTTC | CASSSRQGAFGYTF | - | TRBJ1-2 | TRBD1 | TRBV27
TGTGCCAGCAGCTGGGGTGGCGGGGGGGCGGAGACCCAGTACTTC | CASSWGGGGAETQYF | - | TRBJ2-5 | TRBD2 | TRBV7-3
TGTGCCAGCAGCTTGGAGCTCTTTAATCAGCCCCAGCATTTT | CASSLELFNQPQHF | - | TRBJ1-5 | - | TRBV5-5
TGTGCCAGCAGCGCGATGCAGGACTATAACTATGGCTACACCTTC | CASSAMQDYNYGYTF | - | TRBJ1-2 | - | TRBV7-2
TGTGCCAGCAGTTCAGGGTCTCCCTACAATGAGCAGTTCTTC | CASSSGSPYNEQFF | - | TRBJ2-1 | - | TRBV28
TGTGCCAGCAGCTTGGGACTGCGGAGCTCCTACAATGAGCAGTTCTTC | CASSLGLRSSYNEQFF | - | TRBJ2-1 | - | TRBV5-4
TGTGCCAGCAGCTTAGCGGCAGAGGCTACGCAGTATTTT | CASSLAAEATQYF | few | TRBJ2-3 | - | TRBV11-2
TGTGCCAGCAGTTACATAGCAGGGGGTACCTACAATGAGCAGTTCTTC | CASSYIAGGTYNEQFF | - | TRBJ2-1 | TRBD1 | TRBV6-2/TRBV6-3
TGTGCCAGCAGCCCACGTAGGGACAGGGGCTACGAGCAGTACTTC | CASSPRRDRGYEQYF | - | TRBJ2-7 | TRBD1 | TRBV3-1/TRBV3-2
TGTGCCAGCAGCCGAGAAATGAACCGCGTTAACTATGGCTACACCTTC | CASSREMNRVNYGYTF | - | TRBJ1-2 | - | TRBV7-9
TGTGCCAGCAGCCGCGTAGAGACCCAGTACTTC | CASSRVETQYF | few | TRBJ2-5 | - | TRBV7-3
TGTGCCATCACAGGGTTGGGGAACACCATATATTTT | CAITGLGNTIYF | - | TRBJ1-3 | - | TRBV10-3
TGTGCCAGCAGCTCCCTAGGGGCAAGTTCACCCCTCCACTTT | CASSSLGASSPLHF | - | TRBJ1-6 | - | TRBV7-9
TGTGCCAGCAGTTTCTGGGGGGATGGTGAAAAACTGTTTTTT | CASSFWGDGEKLFF | - | TRBJ1-4 | - | TRBV27
TGTGCCAGCAGTAGGGACAGGGCTTGGGAGCAGTACTTC | CASSRDRAWEQYF | - | TRBJ2-7 | TRBD1 | TRBV6-2/TRBV6-3
TGTGCCACCCAGGACAGGGAAAGTCAGCCCCAGCATTTT | CATQDRESQPQHF | - | TRBJ1-5 | TRBD1 | TRBV19
TGTGCCAGCAGTTACATCCGGGTGAACACTGAAGCTTTCTTT | CASSYIRVNTEAFF | - | TRBJ1-1 | - | TRBV6-2/TRBV6-3
TGTGCCAGCAGTTACTCCCTCTGGGGAGATCAGCCCCAGCATTTT | CASSYSLWGDQPQHF | - | TRBJ1-5 | - | TRBV6-2/TRBV6-3
TGTGCCAGTAGTAAGGGACAGGCCCGCTTCTGGCCCCAGCATTTT | CASSKGQARFWPQHF | - | TRBJ1-5 | TRBD1 | TRBV19
TGTGCCTGGAGTCGTACGGGACAACGGCATGGCTACACCTTC | CAWSRTGQRHGYTF | - | TRBJ1-2 | - | TRBV30
TGTGCCAGCAGCTTGGCCTTCGGGACTAGCGGTTCTAGCACAGATACGCAGTATTTT | CASSLAFGTSGSSTDTQYF | - | TRBJ2-3 | TRBD2 | TRBV5-5
TGTGCCAGCAGTTTCTTGTTGAACACTGAAGCTTTCTTT | CASSFLLNTEAFF | - | TRBJ1-1 | - | TRBV27
TGTGCCAGCAGCTTGGTGGGAGCGGGAGAACTAAGGGCCCAGTACTTC | CASSLVGAGELRAQYF | - | TRBJ2-5 | TRBD2 | TRBV5-4
TGTGCCAGCAGATTAGGAAACACCATATATTTT | CASRLGNTIYF | few | TRBJ1-3 | - | TRBV5-5
TGTGCCAGCAGCAGCACTTCAGGGTTTTATAATTCACCCCTCCACTTT | CASSSTSGFYNSPLHF | - | TRBJ1-6 | - | TRBV7-2
TGTGCCAGCAGCTTCGGGTCCCAAGAGACCCAGTACTTC | CASSFGSQETQYF | - | TRBJ2-5 | - | TRBV7-2
TGTGCCAGCAGTGAAGCGGTATCGAGCGGTGCTATTAAAGACAATGAGCAGTTCTTC | CASSEAVSSGAIKDNEQFF | - | TRBJ2-1 | - | TRBV6-1
TGCGCCAGCAGCTCTTTAGCTAGCGACGCCTACGAGCAGTACTTC | CASSSLASDAYEQYF | - | TRBJ2-7 | - | TRBV5-1
TGTGCCAGTAGCGAGACAGGGAATCGTGAAAAACTGTTTTTT | CASSETGNREKLFF | - | TRBJ1-4 | TRBD1 | TRBV19
TGTGCCACCAGCGGGACTAGCGGGGGGACCACCGGGGAGCTGTTTTTT | CATSGTSGGTTGELFF | - | TRBJ2-2 | TRBD2 | TRBV15
TGTGCCAGCAGTTTATGGCCGGATATAGCGGGGGCAACCACAGATACGCAGTATTTT | CASSLWPDIAGATTDTQYF | - | TRBJ2-3 | TRBD2 | TRBV27
TGTGCCAGCAGTTTACCGACTTATGGCTACACCTTC | CASSLPTYGYTF | - | TRBJ1-2 | - | TRBV2
TGTGCCAGTAGTACCCGGGGGACGGATAGCAATCAGCCCCAGCATTTT | CASSTRGTDSNQPQHF | - | TRBJ1-5 | - | TRBV19
TGCGCCAGCAGCTCCGCGGACAGAAAAAACTCCTACGAGCAGTACTTC | CASSSADRKNSYEQYF | - | TRBJ2-7 | - | TRBV5-1
TGTGCCAGCAGCGATGGGGGCGCAACTAATGAAAAACTGTTTTTT | CASSDGGATNEKLFF | few | TRBJ1-4 | - | TRBV28
TGTGCCAGCAGCTTGGCTGTAAACACTGAAGCTTTCTTT | CASSLAVNTEAFF | - | TRBJ1-1 | - | TRBV5-4
TGTGCCAGCTCACCACGGGTCGGTCAGGGGGTGACTGAAAAACTGTTTTTT | CASSPRVGQGVTEKLFF | - | TRBJ1-4 | TRBD1 | TRBV18
TGTGCCAGCAGCAGATATAGCAATCAGCCCCAGCATTTT | CASSRYSNQPQHF | once | TRBJ1-5 | - | TRBV6-5
TGTGCCAGCAGGCAAGGGGATAGGGGCAATCAGCCCCAGCATTTT | CASRQGDRGNQPQHF | - | TRBJ1-5 | - | TRBV28
TGCGCCAGCAGCCACACTCTTCCTCGACAGGGGTCCTACAATGAGCAGTTCTTC | CASSHTLPRQGSYNEQFF | - | TRBJ2-1 | TRBD1 | TRBV4-1
TGCGCCAGCAGCTTTTTGGACAGGGTCCTAAATGAGCAGTTCTTC | CASSFLDRVLNEQFF | - | TRBJ2-1 | TRBD1 | TRBV5-1
TGTGCCAGTAGTCCGGGACAGAAGGGCTATGGCTACACCTTC | CASSPGQKGYGYTF | - | TRBJ1-2 | TRBD1 | TRBV19
TGTGCCAGCTCCGACAGGGTTTCAAATGAAAAACTGTTTTTT | CASSDRVSNEKLFF | - | TRBJ1-4 | TRBD1 | TRBV18